A single sample gave rise to the 11 T cell receptor beta chains below, sequenced in a study of blood T cells in healthy people across ages. The second PCR ran roughly 7 to 12 cycles with a sample-barcoded 5' primer and J-beta primers. In TCRdb, the 5' RACE reads were re-called with MiXCR into one record per CDR3 protein. The sample has about 670,000 distinct CDR3 sequences, more than 45% seen once. The sequenced material came from blood. All receptors come from a woman older than 75 in good health.

As to this clonotype: A much larger clone sits a single nucleotide away, making a read error possible. The chain links TRBV27 to TRBJ2-5; TRBD2 matches 9 bases. With 2 bases clipped from V and 11 bases from J, the junction kept 15 bases outside the gene matches. The CDR3 loop spans 16 amino acids. Germline-derived CDR1 and CDR2 are MNHEY and SMNVEV (reference sequence). As DNA, the CDR3 is TGTGCCAGCAGTTTAAGCGCGGGAGGGCTTTACAATGAGCAGTACTTC. Translation gives CASSLSAGGLYNEQYF.

The chain employs TRBV20-1 and TRBJ1-1; D possibly corresponds to TRBD1 (5 bases). Per the germline V gene, CDR1 is DFQATT and CDR2 is SNEGSKA (reference sequence). The CDR3 consists of 14 residues. V dropped 6 bases and J dropped 2 bases, with 16 bases sitting between them. The CDR3 DNA reads TGCAGTGCCCCGGCGGAGGGGAGAAACACTGAAGCTTTCTTT. This codes for CSAPAEGRNTEAFF.

This clonotype has only a few counts. J is TRBJ2-2 and V is TRBV12-3 or TRBV12-4, with D unresolved. V lost 8 bases and J lost 0, with 7 bases in between. This CDR3 comprises 13 residues. The CDR3 protein is CASGQANTGELFF. DNA for the CDR3: TGTGCCAGCGGGCAGGCGAACACCGGGGAGCTGTTTTTT.

The gene calls are TRBV13 and TRBJ2-5; D is perhaps TRBD1 or TRBD2 (5 bases each). Germline CDR1 PRHDT, CDR2 FYEKMQ (reference sequence). This CDR3 contains 18 residues. Trimming stripped 4 bases from V and 5 bases from J, with 26 bases between. The CDR3 DNA follows: TGTGCCAGCAGCTCACTTCACCTTGGGACCGCGACCGGCGAGACCCAGTACTTC. Protein product: CASSSLHLGTATGETQYF.

This clonotype came up many times. This rearrangement joins TRBV29-1 to TRBJ2-1, with 9 nucleotides matching TRBD2. Germline V gives CDR1 SQVTM, CDR2 ANQGSEA. The CDR3 runs to 14 residues. Trimming removed 4 bases from V and 4 bases from J; junction bases left unmatched: 5. CDR3 protein: CSVGGRGGYNEQFF. The CDR3 coding sequence is TGCAGCGTTGGAGGGCGGGGGGGGTACAATGAGCAGTTCTTC.

The rearrangement links TRBV4-1 to TRBJ2-1; 12 bases line up with TRBD2. CDR1 and CDR2 (germline): MGHRA, YSYEKL. The junction had 11 bases not matched to a gene; V was cut back by 4 bases and J by 13 bases. The CDR3 runs to 15 residues. Here the CDR3 DNA reads TGCGCCAGCAGCCTAGAGAGTCTAGCGGGAGGGTATCAGTTCTTC. It encodes CASSLESLAGGYQFF.

This clonotype occurred many times. The chain carries TRBV5-1 and TRBJ2-1, with 10 nucleotides matching TRBD2. J gave up 7 bases and V 0 bases, and 7 bases lay outside the gene matches. The length of the CDR3 is 16 residues. Germline V gene data show CDR1 as SGHRS and CDR2 as YFSETQ. The CDR3: CASSLDVAGGTNEQFF. In nucleotides, the CDR3 is TGCGCCAGCAGCTTGGACGTAGCGGGAGGTACGAATGAGCAGTTCTTC.

The rearrangement joins TRBV12-3 or TRBV12-4 to TRBJ1-1, with TRBD1 matching 7 bases. CDR3 length: 13 amino acids. The trim removed 7 bases at V and 6 bases at J, leaving 8 bases unmatched. CDR3 region: CASNTQGRSEAFF. In DNA form, the CDR3 reads TGTGCCAGCAACACACAGGGGAGGTCTGAAGCTTTCTTT.

The chain combines TRBV20-1 with TRBJ1-1, with 7 bases aligning to TRBD1. Germline V gives CDR1 DFQATT, CDR2 SNEGSKA (reference sequence). V lost 3 bases and J lost 5; bases outside the gene matches: 6. This CDR3 spans 13 amino acids. CDR3 in DNA: TGCAGTGCTAGCGCGGGCAGGGGGACTGAAGCTTTCTTT. It encodes CSASAGRGTEAFF.

A few counts support this clonotype. This chain links TRBV7-9 with TRBJ2-1; 8 bases match TRBD2. The J segment lost 4 bases and the V segment lost 3 bases, leaving 17 bases of the junction unmatched. The CDR3 has 19 amino acids. Looked up from germline, CDR1 is SEHNR and CDR2 is FQNEAQ (reference sequence). CDR3 DNA: TGTGCCAGCAGCTTCCCCTCTAGCGGGTCCTCCAGGGGTTACAATGAGCAGTTCTTC. Protein product: CASSFPSSGSSRGYNEQFF.

A word on this clonotype: An end of the junction does not agree with germline; a read error may underlie this. The CDR3 nucleotides are TGTACCAGCAGCCTGATCTGGGCCGGGACTAGACAACTCAATGAGCAGTTCTTC. Residues: CTSSLIWAGTRQLNEQFF. This sequence joins TRBV7-7 and TRBJ2-1; 8 bases line up with TRBD2. Per germline, CDR1 SSHAT and CDR2 FNYEAQ (reference sequence). This CDR3 is built from 18 residues.